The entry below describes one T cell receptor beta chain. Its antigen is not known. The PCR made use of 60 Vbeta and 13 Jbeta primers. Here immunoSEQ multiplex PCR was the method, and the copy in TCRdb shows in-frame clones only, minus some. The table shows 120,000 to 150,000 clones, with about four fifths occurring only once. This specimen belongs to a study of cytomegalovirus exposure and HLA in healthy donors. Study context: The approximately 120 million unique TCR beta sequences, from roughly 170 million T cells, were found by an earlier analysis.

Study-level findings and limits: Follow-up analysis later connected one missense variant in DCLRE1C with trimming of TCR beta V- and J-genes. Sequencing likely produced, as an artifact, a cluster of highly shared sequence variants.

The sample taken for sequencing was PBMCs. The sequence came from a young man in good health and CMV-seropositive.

The CDR3, as DNA: TGTGCCAGCAGCTTAGTGTCCAGCTCCTACGAGCAGTACTTC. Translated: CASSLVSSSYEQYF. The rearrangement uses TRBV7-2 and TRBJ2-7; no reliable D call. The CDR3 contains 14 residues. Germline CDR1 and CDR2: SGHTA and FQGNSA. Trimming took off 1 base at V and 0 bases at J, with 7 bases between the two ends.